This passage covers 31 T cell receptor beta chains from one sample sequenced in a study of cytomegalovirus exposure and HLA in healthy donors. Clones were sequenced by immunoSEQ multiplex PCR, and TCRdb holds only the in-frame ones, with some missing. The table shows about 240,000 clones, with around nine tenths occurring only once. The specimen was PBMCs. These receptors all stem from a man aged 18-30 years in good health and CMV-seronegative.

Here the CDR3 reads CASSQVAFGEQPQHF. CDR3 coding DNA: TGCGCCAGCAGCCAAGTAGCATTCGGCGAGCAGCCCCAGCATTTT. V usage is TRBV4-1 and J usage is TRBJ1-5; D is unclear. The CDR3 runs 15 residues. The ends were cut back, 1 base at V and 7 bases at J, with 14 bases in the middle. CDR1 is MGHRA, CDR2 YSYEKL, per germline.

This sequence joins TRBV2 and TRBJ2-2, with D tentatively TRBD2 (6 bases). The CDR3 covers 15 residues. The germline V gene encodes CDR1 SNHLY and CDR2 FYNNEI. Trimming left V 8 bases short and J 4 bases short, with 17 bases between. The CDR3 sequence is CASRGGTGGTGELFF. As DNA, the CDR3 is TGTGCCAGCCGAGGAGGGACCGGGGGCACCGGGGAGCTGTTTTTT.

The V gene is TRBV13, the J gene TRBJ2-7, with 11 bases identical to TRBD2. Germline lookup yields CDR1 PRHDT and CDR2 FYEKMQ (reference sequence). The V and J ends lost 5 bases and 2 bases, in that order; junction bases with no gene match: 14. The CDR3 consists of 18 residues. The CDR3 protein is CASSTTGLAALRPYEQYF. In nucleotides, the CDR3 is TGTGCCAGCAGCACCACGGGACTAGCGGCCCTGCGCCCCTACGAGCAGTACTTC. Based on the CDR3 plus reference TRBV13 and TRBJ2-7, the full variable domain is AAGVIQSPRHLIKEKRETATLKCYPIPRHDTVYWYQQGPGQDPQFLISFYEKMQSDKGSIPDRFSAQQFSDYHSELNMSSLELGDSALYFCASSTTGLAALRPYEQYFGPGTRLTVT.

The chain is built from TRBV5-1 and TRBJ1-4; D gene ambiguous. CDR3 length equals 17 residues. CDR1 and CDR2 from the germline V gene are SGHRS and YFSETQ. Trimming pared 1 base from V and 0 bases from J, leaving 13 bases between. This CDR3 is CASSLNRFGATNEKLFF. DNA for the CDR3: TGCGCCAGCAGCTTGAATCGGTTTGGTGCAACTAATGAAAAACTGTTTTTT.

The chain joins TRBV19 to TRBJ2-7, with 8 bases that match TRBD1. This CDR3 has 15 amino acids. Germline lookup yields CDR1 LNHDA and CDR2 SQIVND (reference sequence). J lost 0 bases, V lost 3 bases, and 4 bases had no gene match. This chain's CDR3 is CASSIKQGGSYEQYF. The CDR3 DNA reads as TGTGCCAGTAGTATTAAACAGGGGGGCTCCTACGAGCAGTACTTC.

The rearrangement uses TRBV9 and TRBJ2-2; 8 nucleotides line up with TRBD1. This CDR3 has 17 amino acids. Looked up from germline, CDR1 is SGDLS and CDR2 is YYNGEE. Trimming removed 3 bases from V and 7 bases from J; junction bases left unmatched: 14. CDR3 region: CASSAQISQGAGGELFF. CDR3 nucleotide sequence: TGTGCCAGCAGCGCCCAAATTTCTCAGGGGGCTGGCGGGGAGCTGTTTTTT.

The chain combines TRBV27 with TRBJ2-1; TRBD1 agrees at 8 bases. With 2 bases clipped from V and 8 bases from J, the junction kept 8 bases outside the gene matches. CDR1 and CDR2 (germline): MNHEY, SMNVEV (reference sequence). There are 15 residues in the CDR3. The CDR3 protein is CASSLLGQGSYEQFF. The CDR3 DNA reads TGTGCCAGCAGTTTACTAGGACAGGGTTCGTATGAGCAGTTCTTC.

This clone was counted a single time. The chain recombines TRBV4-1 with TRBJ2-7, with 9 bases lining up with TRBD1. The V segment lost 1 base and the J segment 7 bases; nucleotides outside the gene matches: 8. Germline V gives CDR1 MGHRA, CDR2 YSYEKL. The CDR3 is 15 residues long. CDR3 in DNA: TGCGCCAGCAGCCAAGGGGACAGGGCAGTGGGGGAGCAGTACTTC. Amino acids: CASSQGDRAVGEQYF.

The V call is TRBV28, the J call TRBJ1-1; 9 nucleotides line up with TRBD1. V was pared by 8 bases and J by 8 bases, with 15 bases of the junction left unmatched. The germline V gene encodes CDR1 MDHEN and CDR2 SYDVKM. The CDR3 totals 15 residues. CDR3 DNA: TGTGCCAGCGGCGATTACGGACAGGGGCCTCAAGAAGCTTTCTTT. As protein: CASGDYGQGPQEAFF.

Only a few counts were recorded for this clone. The chain is built from TRBV29-1 and TRBJ1-1, with a weak D call TRBD1 (6 bases). This CDR3 has 15 amino acids. V shed 8 bases and J shed 5 bases, with 24 bases lying between them. Germline loops: CDR1 SQVTM, CDR2 ANQGSEA. This chain's CDR3 is CSHKRDTNPGTEAFF. CDR3 nucleotide sequence: TGCAGCCATAAGAGGGACACCAACCCCGGGACTGAAGCTTTCTTT.

The rearrangement joins TRBV2 to TRBJ1-4, with a possible D match to TRBD1 (5 bases). Germline values: CDR1 SNHLY, CDR2 FYNNEI. V dropped 7 bases and J dropped 4 bases, with 10 bases sitting between them. The CDR3 is 13 amino acids. CDR3 region: CASTKGNNEKLFF. The DNA of the CDR3 is TGTGCCAGCACAAAGGGGAATAATGAAAAACTGTTTTTT.

The table lists this clone with a count of one. This sequence joins TRBV6-5 and TRBJ1-1, with TRBD1 matching over 7 bases. The CDR3 is 11 residues long. Per germline, CDR1 MNHEY and CDR2 SVGAGI. V shed 4 bases and J 11 bases; nucleotides not matched to a gene: 4. The CDR3 sequence is CASSSTGVAFF. In DNA form, the CDR3 reads TGTGCCAGCAGTTCCACAGGGGTGGCTTTCTTT.

The chain joins TRBV6-6 to TRBJ2-7; a possible D gene is TRBD2 (5 bases). Trimming removed 0 bases from V and 1 base from J, with 13 bases in between. This CDR3 comprises 16 residues. Germline V gene data show CDR1 as MNHNY and CDR2 as SVGAGI (reference sequence). The CDR3 nucleotides are TGTGCCAGCAGTTACTCGGTACGGGGTCTATCCTACGAGCAGTACTTC. Amino acids: CASSYSVRGLSYEQYF.

This clone was seen a handful of times. This rearrangement joins TRBV5-1 to TRBJ1-2; possibly TRBD1 for D (5 bases). V lost 4 bases to trimming and J lost 4 bases, with 11 bases between them. The V gene's germline CDR1 is SGHRS and CDR2 YFSETQ. The CDR3 is made up of 13 amino acids. This CDR3 reads CASSPDTTYGYTF. CDR3 sequence (DNA): TGCGCCAGCAGCCCGGACACGACCTATGGCTACACCTTC.

The genes are TRBV7-3 and TRBJ2-3; 8 bases are a match to TRBD2. V dropped 5 bases and J dropped 0; count of bases not matched to a gene: 4. The CDR3 runs to 15 residues. Germline V gene sequence: CDR1 SGHTA, CDR2 FQGTGA. Here the CDR3 reads CASSLSGTSTDTQYF. In DNA, the CDR3 is TGTGCCAGCAGCCTTAGCGGGACTAGCACAGATACGCAGTATTTT.

The chain carries TRBV5-4 and TRBJ1-1; TRBD1 is a possible D gene (5 bases). CDR1 is SGHNT, CDR2 YYREEE, per germline (reference sequence). The V end was cut by 0 bases, the J end by 10 bases, with 13 bases between. This CDR3 region has 13 residues. The CDR3 sequence: CASSLGDFSGAFF. The CDR3, as DNA: TGTGCCAGCAGCTTGGGGGACTTTTCCGGAGCTTTCTTT.

The rearrangement links TRBV7-6 to TRBJ2-7, with D tentatively TRBD1 (5 bases). This CDR3 is 15 amino acids long. Trimming stripped 1 base from V and 0 bases from J, with 10 bases between. Germline loops: CDR1 SGHVS, CDR2 FNYEAQ. CDR3 loop: CASSLDQGYSYEQYF. The CDR3 nucleotides are TGTGCCAGCAGCTTAGATCAGGGCTACTCCTACGAGCAGTACTTC.

The gene calls are TRBV27 and TRBJ2-1; TRBD1 matches at 7 bases. V shed 8 bases, J shed 5 bases, and the junction held 6 bases outside the gene matches. The CDR3 is 13 amino acids. CDR1 is MNHEY, CDR2 SMNVEV, per germline (reference sequence). CDR3 in amino acids: CASSGTVNNEQFF. CDR3 DNA sequence: TGTGCCAGCTCGGGGACAGTAAACAATGAGCAGTTCTTC.

This chain joins TRBV2 and TRBJ1-1; D is possibly TRBD1 (6 bases). CDR1 is SNHLY and CDR2 is FYNNEI in the germline V gene. The ends were cut back, 1 base at V and 5 bases at J, with 17 bases in the middle. The CDR3 sequence is 16 residues long. The CDR3 DNA reads as TGTGCCAGCAGTGAAGGAGGTGGACAGTTGGGGACTGAAGCTTTCTTT. It codes for CASSEGGGQLGTEAFF.

V and J are TRBV4-1 and TRBJ2-7; TRBD2 agrees at 10 bases. This CDR3 contains 14 residues. The V segment lost 2 bases and the J segment 7 bases; nucleotides outside the gene matches: 5. Germline V gene sequence: CDR1 MGHRA, CDR2 YSYEKL. The CDR3 region has the DNA TGCGCCAGCAGCCAACGGCTAGCGGGGGATGAGCAGTACTTC. Encoded protein: CASSQRLAGDEQYF.

The chain combines TRBV14 with TRBJ2-3; D unresolved. Germline V gene data show CDR1 as SGHDN and CDR2 as FVKESK. This CDR3 is 14 amino acids long. The ends were cut back, 2 bases at V and 9 bases at J, with 15 bases in the middle. CDR3 DNA: TGTGCCAGCAGCCAAAGACTGGCCATCCCCACGCAGTATTTT. It specifies CASSQRLAIPTQYF. Variable domain in full (rest from reference TRBV14 and TRBJ2-3): EAGVTQFPSHSVIEKGQTVTLRCDPISGHDNLYWYRRVMGKEIKFLLHFVKESKQDESGMPNNRFLAERTGGTYSTLKVQPAELEDSGVYFCASSQRLAIPTQYFGPGTRLTVL.

The chain joins TRBV4-3 to TRBJ1-1; D call uncertain. Germline lookup yields CDR1 LGHNA and CDR2 YSLEER. Deletions cut 1 base from V and 4 bases from J, with 7 bases between. CDR3 length: 13 amino acids. The CDR3 loop reads CASSQGGVTEAFF. Written as DNA, the CDR3 is TGCGCCAGCAGCCAAGGGGGAGTCACTGAAGCTTTCTTT.

The V and J genes are TRBV29-1 and TRBJ2-7; D is ambiguous. The CDR3 has 11 amino acids. CDR1 and CDR2 (germline): SQVTM, ANQGSEA. V was shortened by 5 bases and J by 0 bases, with 5 bases between the two germline ends. CDR3 amino acids: CSVTHSYEQYF. CDR3 nucleotide sequence: TGCAGCGTTACACACTCCTACGAGCAGTACTTC.

The chain links TRBV10-2 to TRBJ2-1, with 11 bases fitting TRBD2. From germline, CDR1 is WSHSY and CDR2 SAAADI. This CDR3 has 15 residues. The ends lost 4 bases at V and 10 bases at J; junction bases unmatched: 9. This chain's CDR3 is CASSANSGGAGEQFF. The CDR3 nucleotides are TGCGCCAGCAGTGCAAATAGCGGGGGGGCGGGGGAGCAGTTCTTC.

DNA of the CDR3: TGTGCCAGCAGCTTGTTTGACAGGGGGGATGAAAAACTGTTTTTT. Translation gives CASSLFDRGDEKLFF. The chain employs TRBV5-6 and TRBJ1-4, with 9 positions matching TRBD1. Germline loops: CDR1 SGHDT, CDR2 YYEEEE. V lost 1 base and J lost 6; bases outside the gene matches: 4. The CDR3 is 15 residues long. Supplemented by reference TRBV5-6 and TRBJ1-4, the full variable domain reads DAGVTQSPTHLIKTRGQQVTLRCSPKSGHDTVSWYQQALGQGPQFIFQYYEEEERQRGNFPDRFSGHQFPNYSSELNVNALLLGDSALYLCASSLFDRGDEKLFFGSGTQLSVL.

Regarding this clone: At the DNA level, this CDR3 is encoded by other sequences in the same sample as well. The rearrangement uses TRBV5-1 and TRBJ2-5; maybe TRBD1 (6 bases). Between the trimmed V and J ends, which lost 0 bases and 5 bases, there was a span of 11 bases. Germline CDR1 SGHRS, CDR2 YFSETQ. The length of the CDR3 is 14 residues. The CDR3 DNA sequence: TGCGCCAGCAGCTTGGAAGGGGGTGGGGAGACCCAGTACTTC. Protein: CASSLEGGGETQYF. The full variable domain, completed using reference TRBV5-1 and TRBJ2-5, is KAGVTQTPRYLIKTRGQQVTLSCSPISGHRSVSWYQQTPGQGLQFLFEYFSETQRNKGNFPGRFSGRQFSNSRSEMNVSTLELGDSALYLCASSLEGGGETQYFGPGTRLLVL.

This chain uses TRBV10-3 with TRBJ2-5, with D possibly being TRBD1 (6 bases). CDR3 length: 13 amino acids. Germline CDR1 reads ENHRY; CDR2 reads SYGVKD. V gave up 4 bases and J gave up 3 bases, with 9 bases separating them. The CDR3 DNA reads TGTGCCATCAGTGTGCGACAGGAAGAGACCCAGTACTTC. Translation: CAISVRQEETQYF.

The chain couples TRBV6-4 to TRBJ1-5, with TRBD1 identical over 8 bases. The length of the CDR3 is 17 residues. V lost 3 bases to trimming and J lost 6 bases; unmatched junction nucleotides: 13. Germline V gene sequence: CDR1 MRHNA, CDR2 SNTAGT. The CDR3 coding sequence is TGTGCCAGCAGTGAGAGTATAGGCAGGGGGCAACCTCAGCCCCAGCATTTT. Its translation is CASSESIGRGQPQPQHF.

The chain links TRBV28 to TRBJ2-1, with 8 bases matching TRBD2. Germline V CDR1 and CDR2: MDHEN, SYDVKM. The CDR3 loop spans 17 amino acids. V gave up 4 bases and J gave up 6 bases; unmatched junction bases: 14. The CDR3 is CASSSPFSGKPANEQFF. The CDR3 DNA reads TGTGCCAGCAGTTCCCCCTTTAGCGGGAAACCAGCCAATGAGCAGTTCTTC.

V and J are TRBV18 and TRBJ1-5; D might be TRBD1 (5 bases). Trimming pared 3 bases from V and 3 bases from J, leaving 12 bases between. This CDR3 comprises 15 residues. Germline CDR1 reads KGHSH; CDR2 reads LQKENI. CDR3 amino acids: CASSPVGHPNQPQHF. CDR3 DNA: TGTGCCAGCTCACCGGTGGGGCACCCCAATCAGCCCCAGCATTTT.

This chain connects TRBV10-2 to TRBJ2-5, with a weak D call TRBD1 (5 bases). Looked up from germline, CDR1 is WSHSY and CDR2 is SAAADI. The V gene lost 3 bases and the J gene lost 7 bases, with 6 bases spanning the gap. The CDR3 totals 11 residues. CDR3 in DNA: TGCGCCAGCAGTGAACAGGTGACCCAGTACTTC. Encoded protein: CASSEQVTQYF.